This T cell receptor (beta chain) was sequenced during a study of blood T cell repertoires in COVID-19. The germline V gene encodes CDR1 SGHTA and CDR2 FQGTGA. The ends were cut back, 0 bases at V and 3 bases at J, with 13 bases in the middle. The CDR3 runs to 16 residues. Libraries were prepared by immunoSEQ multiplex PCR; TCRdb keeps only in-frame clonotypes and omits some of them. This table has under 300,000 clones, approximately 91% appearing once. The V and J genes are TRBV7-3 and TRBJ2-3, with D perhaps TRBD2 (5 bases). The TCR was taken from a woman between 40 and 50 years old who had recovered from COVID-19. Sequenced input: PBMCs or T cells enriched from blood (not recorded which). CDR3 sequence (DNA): TGTGCCAGCAGCTTAACCCCCGGGGTCAGTACAGATACGCAGTATTTT. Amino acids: CASSLTPGVSTDTQYF.